This T cell receptor (beta chain) was found in a study of response to subunit inactivated influenza vaccine. As regards this clonotype: The antigen is not known.

TCRdb recomputed calls from the RT-PCR reads with MiXCR, one row per CDR3 protein. The table lists hundreds of thousands of distinct CDR3 sequences, roughly 13% of them singletons. The CDR3 totals 16 residues. Trimming removed 2 bases from V and 3 bases from J, with 15 bases in between. Germline CDR1 SGHDT, CDR2 YYEEEE. Whole-study findings and limits: Few new T cells, the authors suggested, are recruited by each seasonal influenza vaccination.

This TCR came from a middle-aged man who received an inactivated influenza vaccine. J is TRBJ2-1 and V is TRBV5-6; D remains unclear. Sample: PBMCs from blood, taken 14 to 15 days before vaccination. Here the CDR3 reads CASSFRASVSYNEQFF. CDR3 DNA: TGTGCCAGCAGCTTTCGGGCCTCGGTGAGCTACAATGAGCAGTTCTTC.